A single sample gave rise to the 12 T cell receptor beta chains below, sequenced in a study of blood T cells in healthy people across ages. Primers used in a second PCR of about 7 to 12 cycles were a sample-barcoded 5' primer and a J-beta primer mix. One entry per CDR3 protein, called by TCRdb with MiXCR from the 5' RACE reads. The sample contains 730,000 or so distinct CDR3 sequences, about 43% of which appear only once. The sequencing input was blood. Receptors originate from an elderly man in good health.

This CDR3 reads CASGTGVPLGPQHF. DNA for the CDR3: TGTGCCAGCGGGACAGGGGTCCCGTTGGGGCCCCAGCATTTT. This sequence joins TRBV7-9 and TRBJ1-5, with TRBD1 identical over 10 bases. CDR3 length: 14 amino acids. CDR1 and CDR2 from the germline V gene are SEHNR and FQNEAQ (reference sequence). J gave up 9 bases and V 8 bases, and 10 bases lay outside the gene matches.

V usage is TRBV10-1 and J usage is TRBJ2-7; D gene ambiguous. Germline-derived CDR1 and CDR2 are WNHNN and SYGVQD (reference sequence). CDR3 size: 15 residues. With 2 bases removed from V and 4 bases from J, the gap between germline ends came to 15 bases. For the CDR3, the DNA is TGCGCCAGCAGTGAGCACCGACGGCCAGGATACGAGCAGTACTTC. Encoded protein: CASSEHRRPGYEQYF.

The chain recombines TRBV20-1 with TRBJ2-7, with a possible D match to TRBD1 (6 bases). V was pared by 3 bases and J by 1 base, with 16 bases between. This CDR3 contains 15 residues. The germline V gene has CDR1 DFQATT and CDR2 SNEGSKA (reference sequence). CDR3 amino acids: CSARVAETGSYEQYF. The CDR3 region has the DNA TGCAGTGCTAGGGTGGCTGAGACAGGTTCCTACGAGCAGTACTTC.

V is TRBV7-8 and J is TRBJ1-1, with a possible D match to TRBD1 (5 bases). Germline CDR1 reads SGHVS; CDR2 reads FQNEAQ. V was pared by 7 bases and J by 1 base, with 13 bases between. This CDR3 has 14 residues. CDR3 nucleotide sequence: TGTGCCAGCAAGCCCCCGGGGCCGAACACTGAAGCTTTCTTT. Its translation is CASKPPGPNTEAFF.

The chain employs TRBV27 and TRBJ2-1; 8 bases fit TRBD2. The CDR3 totals 14 residues. V shed 8 bases, J shed 7 bases, and the junction held 10 bases outside the gene matches. CDR1 and CDR2 (germline): MNHEY, SMNVEV (reference sequence). CDR3 nucleotide sequence: TGTGCCAGCTCGGATGGGACTAGGTGGAATGAGCAGTTCTTC. Residues: CASSDGTRWNEQFF.

This clonotype was counted many times. V and J are TRBV20-1 and TRBJ1-5; the match to TRBD1 covers 8 bases. The CDR3 is 17 amino acids. Germline CDR1 is DFQATT and CDR2 is SNEGSKA (reference sequence). J gave up 5 bases and V 3 bases, and 15 bases lay outside the gene matches. The DNA for the CDR3 is TGCAGTGCTAGCGTATTAGCTGTGACAGGGGAATATCAGCCCCAGCATTTT. This sequence encodes CSASVLAVTGEYQPQHF.

The chain combines TRBV20-1 with TRBJ2-1; 10 positions agree with TRBD2. Germline CDR1 is DFQATT and CDR2 is SNEGSKA (reference sequence). J was trimmed by 12 bases and V by 1 base; bases with no gene match: 9. The length of the CDR3 is 14 residues. CDR3 DNA: TGCAGTGCTAGAGGTCTAGCGGGGGCTGCGAGGCAGTTCTTC. Its translation is CSARGLAGAARQFF.

This clonotype was counted many times. The V gene is TRBV6-2 or TRBV6-3, the J gene TRBJ1-6; 9 nucleotides match TRBD1. CDR3 length equals 16 residues. The trim removed 2 bases at V and 8 bases at J, leaving 7 bases unmatched. CDR1 is MNHEY and CDR2 is SVGEGT in the germline V gene. The CDR3 sequence: CASSYVTGGADSPLHF. The CDR3, as DNA: TGTGCCAGCAGTTACGTTACAGGGGGCGCGGATTCACCCCTCCACTTT.

The rearrangement uses TRBV11-3 and TRBJ2-7, with a weak D call TRBD1 (5 bases). This CDR3 contains 14 residues. Looked up from germline, CDR1 is SGHNT and CDR2 is YENEEA. Trimming cost V 3 bases and J 0 bases, with 9 bases left between them. The CDR3 DNA follows: TGTGCCAGCAGCTTTGACAGAAACTCCTACGAGCAGTACTTC. Amino acids: CASSFDRNSYEQYF.

The chain carries TRBV29-1 and TRBJ1-3, with D possibly TRBD1 on 6 matching bases. The CDR3 contains 14 residues. Deletions cut 3 bases from V and 5 bases from J, with 14 bases between. Germline V gene sequence: CDR1 SQVTM, CDR2 ANQGSEA. In nucleotides, the CDR3 is TGCAGCGTTGATAAGGGGGGCGAAAGAAACACCATATATTTT. Residues: CSVDKGGERNTIYF.

At least ten counts were recorded for this clonotype. The rearrangement links TRBV27 to TRBJ2-5; D possibly corresponds to TRBD2 (5 bases). Trimming removed 8 bases at V and 0 bases at J, with 19 bases between. The CDR3 runs 16 residues. In germline, CDR1 is MNHEY, CDR2 SMNVEV (reference sequence). CDR3 in amino acids: CASGPAKRKYQETQYF. Here the CDR3 DNA reads TGTGCCAGCGGACCGGCAAAGCGGAAGTACCAAGAGACCCAGTACTTC.

The chain couples TRBV20-1 to TRBJ2-2; 12 bases are shared with TRBD2. The germline gives CDR1 DFQATT, CDR2 SNEGSKA (reference sequence). With 4 bases clipped from V and 5 bases from J, the junction kept 11 bases outside the gene matches. This CDR3 has 17 residues. DNA for the CDR3: TGCAGTGCTACCCCGGCTAGCGGGGGGGTTAGGACCGGGGAGCTGTTTTTT. Its protein product is CSATPASGGVRTGELFF.